Listed below are T cell receptor beta chains from one sample, sequenced in a study of shared clonotypes between healthy human individuals. Generated by immunoSEQ multiplex PCR, the TCRdb table keeps only in-frame clones and is missing some. Counted here are around 2,000,000 clones, over 85% occurring once; the ten biggest clones make up under 0.15%. The sample was naive CD4+ T cells sorted from blood. These receptors were obtained from a man younger than 35 in good health. CDR3s include the opening cysteine and the closing phenylalanine or tryptophan. The order of the fields is clone size, J gene, V gene, D gene, CDR3 protein, CDR3 DNA. A D gene is named only where the DNA matches it firmly. Clone size is stated in some rows and not others, as once, few, many or a class when expanded.

>-|TRBJ2-1|TRBV27|TRBD1
CASSTLTGSLALNNEQFF
TGTGCCAGCAGTACGTTGACAGGGAGCCTAGCCCTTAACAATGAGCAGTTCTTC
>-|TRBJ2-3|TRBV14|TRBD2
CASSLRAGGPTDTQYF
TGTGCCAGCAGCCTTCGAGCGGGAGGCCCCACAGATACGCAGTATTTT
>-|TRBJ2-5|TRBV7-9|-
CASSKLDPLPGTQYF
TGTGCCAGCAGCAAACTAGATCCCCTCCCAGGGACCCAGTACTTC
>-|TRBJ2-3|TRBV9|-
CASSVLDTQYF
TGTGCCAGCAGCGTACTAGATACGCAGTATTTT
>-|TRBJ1-3|TRBV10-1|-
CASSESPGLGNTIYF
TGCGCCAGCAGTGAGTCGCCGGGACTTGGAAACACCATATATTTT
>-|TRBJ2-7|TRBV30|TRBD2
CAWSRSGRFEQYF
TGTGCCTGGAGTCGTAGCGGGAGATTCGAGCAGTACTTC
>-|TRBJ2-7|TRBV9|-
CASTPGGQAFGEQYF
TGTGCCAGCACCCCGGGGGGACAGGCGTTTGGCGAGCAGTACTTC
>-|TRBJ1-1|TRBV29-1|-
CSVERGQNTEAFF
TGCAGCGTTGAACGTGGACAGAACACTGAAGCTTTCTTT
>-|TRBJ2-7|TRBV6-6|-
CASSYTSGGTYEQYF
TGTGCCAGCAGTTATACGTCCGGCGGAACCTACGAGCAGTACTTC
>-|TRBJ2-2|TRBV2|TRBD1
CASSAGTGGTGELFF
TGTGCCAGCAGCGCCGGGACAGGGGGCACCGGGGAGCTGTTTTTT
>-|TRBJ2-3|TRBV6-5|TRBD2
CASSRGTSAGDTQYF
TGTGCCAGCAGTAGGGGGACTAGCGCAGGGGATACGCAGTATTTT
>-|TRBJ1-6|TRBV9|-
CASRGSSYNSPLHF
TGTGCCAGCAGGGGAAGTTCCTATAATTCACCCCTCCACTTT
>-|TRBJ2-1|TRBV6-5|-
CASSRASTGNNEQFF
TGTGCCAGCAGCAGGGCATCTACAGGGAACAATGAGCAGTTCTTC
>-|TRBJ2-1|TRBV7-2|TRBD2
CASRREGSSYNEQFF
TGTGCCAGCAGGCGGGAGGGGAGCTCCTACAATGAGCAGTTCTTC
>-|TRBJ1-2|TRBV28|-
CASLGGAGGYTF
TGTGCCAGTTTGGGGGGGGCTGGTGGCTACACCTTC
>-|TRBJ2-2|TRBV2|-
CASTQGGTGELFF
TGTGCCAGCACGCAGGGTGGCACCGGGGAGCTGTTTTTT
>-|TRBJ2-3|TRBV7-2|-
CASSLVAASSTDTQYF
TGTGCCAGCAGCTTAGTTGCGGCCTCTAGCACAGATACGCAGTATTTT
>-|TRBJ1-1|TRBV6-6|TRBD1
CASSIRPLGQFTEAFF
TGTGCCAGCAGCATCAGACCCCTGGGACAGTTTACTGAAGCTTTCTTT
>-|TRBJ1-4|TRBV19|-
CASRSRDLREKLFF
TGTGCCAGTAGATCCAGGGACTTAAGGGAAAAACTGTTTTTT
>-|TRBJ1-1|TRBV5-1|-
CASSPGLNTEAFF
TGCGCCAGCAGCCCGGGGCTAAACACTGAAGCTTTCTTT
>-|TRBJ1-5|TRBV30|TRBD1
CAWSRDRLGFMHF
TGTGCCTGGAGTCGGGACAGACTCGGTTTTATGCATTTT
>-|TRBJ2-5|TRBV29-1|-
CSVELSMAVETQYF
TGCAGCGTTGAACTTAGTATGGCCGTAGAGACCCAGTACTTC
>-|TRBJ1-6|TRBV18|-
CASSPGLSSLHF
TGTGCCAGCTCACCGGGTTTGTCTTCCCTCCACTTT
>-|TRBJ2-4|TRBV7-9|TRBD1
CASSFGQGDIQYF
TGTGCCAGCAGCTTCGGACAGGGGGACATTCAGTACTTC
>-|TRBJ2-7|TRBV5-5|TRBD2
CASSLGGTSGISYEQYF
TGTGCCAGCAGCTTGGGGGGGACTAGCGGCATCTCCTACGAGCAGTACTTC
>-|TRBJ2-7|TRBV9|TRBD1
CASSETGASSEQYF
TGTGCCAGCAGCGAGACAGGGGCTAGTAGCGAGCAGTACTTC
>-|TRBJ2-7|TRBV7-2|TRBD2
CASSPAWTSSYEQYF
TGTGCCAGCAGCCCGGCCTGGACTAGCTCCTACGAGCAGTACTTC
>-|TRBJ1-5|TRBV18|TRBD1
CASSWTGQPQHF
TGTGCCAGCTCCTGGACAGGACAGCCCCAGCATTTT
>-|TRBJ2-5|TRBV29-1|-
CSVTGEGTQYF
TGCAGCGTCACAGGGGAGGGGACCCAGTACTTC
>-|TRBJ1-6|TRBV5-6|-
CASTLGGNSPLHF
TGTGCCAGCACCCTGGGAGGGAATTCACCCCTCCACTTT
>few|TRBJ1-2|TRBV10-3|TRBD1
CAISTDRGRSGYTF
TGTGCCATCAGCACTGACAGGGGGCGGAGTGGCTACACCTTC
>-|TRBJ2-7|TRBV5-6|-
CASSKFFTAGSSYEQYF
TGTGCCAGCAGCAAGTTCTTTACTGCGGGCAGCTCCTACGAGCAGTACTTC
>-|TRBJ2-7|TRBV7-2|TRBD1
CASSRGTGGSYEQYF
TGTGCCAGCAGCCGAGGGACAGGGGGATCCTACGAGCAGTACTTC
>-|TRBJ1-2|TRBV27|TRBD1
CASSLSGTGGPYGYTF
TGTGCCAGCAGTTTATCCGGGACAGGGGGCCCCTATGGCTACACCTTC
>-|TRBJ2-7|TRBV10-3|-
CATSQGPLYEQYF
TGTGCCACCTCACAGGGACCCCTCTACGAGCAGTACTTC
>-|TRBJ2-7|TRBV7-8|TRBD1
CASSTRQGSISYEQYF
TGTGCCAGCAGCACTCGACAGGGGTCGATCTCCTACGAGCAGTACTTC
>-|TRBJ1-1|TRBV7-7|-
CASSSGPNTEAFF
TGTGCTAGCAGTTCTGGGCCAAACACTGAAGCTTTCTTT
>-|TRBJ2-7|TRBV30|TRBD1
CAWNSGGHEQYF
TGTGCCTGGAATTCAGGGGGCCACGAGCAGTACTTC
>-|TRBJ1-4|TRBV5-1|-
CASSLQGTNEKLFF
TGCGCCAGCAGCCTTCAAGGCACTAATGAAAAACTGTTTTTT
>-|TRBJ2-7|TRBV5-1|TRBD2
CASRRSGSGGTYEQYF
TGCGCCAGCAGGAGGAGTGGGAGCGGGGGGACCTACGAGCAGTACTTC
>once|TRBJ2-7|TRBV27|-
CASGARGKGSYEQYF
TGTGCCAGCGGAGCGAGGGGAAAGGGGTCCTACGAGCAGTACTTC
>-|TRBJ1-5|TRBV10-1|-
CASISSRGELYSNQPQHF
TGCGCCAGCATCTCGTCAAGGGGGGAGCTCTATAGCAATCAGCCCCAGCATTTT
>many|TRBJ1-1|TRBV11-2|-
CASKLGGLNTEAFF
TGTGCCAGCAAACTGGGGGGCCTGAACACTGAAGCTTTCTTT
>-|TRBJ1-1|TRBV5-1|TRBD1
CASSPGQGLNTEAFF
TGCGCCAGCAGCCCGGGACAGGGCTTAAACACTGAAGCTTTCTTT
>-|TRBJ1-5|TRBV6-1|-
CASSENRGSNQPQHF
TGTGCCAGCAGTGAAAATCGGGGTAGCAATCAGCCCCAGCATTTT
>-|TRBJ2-5|TRBV20-1|-
CSAWGSKTQYF
TGCAGTGCCTGGGGATCGAAGACCCAGTACTTC
>-|TRBJ2-7|TRBV9|-
CASSPTTGRASYEQYF
TGTGCCAGCAGCCCGACGACAGGTCGGGCCTCCTACGAGCAGTACTTC
>-|TRBJ2-2|TRBV5-6|TRBD1
CASSLEDRGTGELFF
TGTGCCAGCAGCTTGGAGGACAGGGGTACCGGGGAGCTGTTTTTT
>many|TRBJ1-1|TRBV14|-
CASSQDRGNTEAFF
TGTGCCAGCAGCCAAGATAGGGGGAACACTGAAGCTTTCTTT
>once|TRBJ2-3|TRBV10-1|-
CASSESGAFPSTDTQYF
TGCGCCAGCAGTGAGTCGGGAGCTTTCCCTAGCACAGATACGCAGTATTTT
>-|TRBJ1-3|TRBV11-2|-
CASSLNQDTIYF
TGTGCCAGCAGCTTAAATCAGGACACCATATATTTT
>-|TRBJ1-6|TRBV4-1|TRBD1
CASSPRQGNSPLHF
TGCGCCAGCAGCCCCCGACAGGGGAATTCACCCCTCCACTTT
>-|TRBJ1-4|TRBV30|TRBD1
CAGTGDATNEKLFF
TGTGCCGGGACAGGAGATGCAACTAATGAAAAACTGTTTTTT
>-|TRBJ1-1|TRBV6-6|TRBD1
CASSLGTGMNTEAFF
TGTGCCAGCAGTTTGGGGACAGGGATGAACACTGAAGCTTTCTTT
>-|TRBJ2-3|TRBV6-1|-
CASQPTFGTDTQYF
TGTGCCAGTCAGCCGACTTTTGGCACAGATACGCAGTATTTT
>-|TRBJ2-7|TRBV27|-
CASSLSRGPTYEQYF
TGTGCCAGCAGTTTATCCCGGGGCCCCACTTACGAGCAGTACTTC
>-|TRBJ1-6|TRBV10-3|-
CAISESGQKGNSPLHF
TGTGCCATCAGTGAGTCGGGTCAGAAAGGCAATTCACCCCTCCACTTT
>many|TRBJ1-4|TRBV30|TRBD1
CAWRAGTALGATNEKLFF
TGTGCCTGGAGGGCAGGGACAGCGCTTGGGGCAACTAATGAAAAACTGTTTTTT
>-|TRBJ2-1|TRBV10-2|TRBD2
CASSESLVFSGLGPTDEQFF
TGCGCCAGCAGTGAGTCTTTGGTTTTCTCTGGACTAGGGCCTACCGATGAGCAGTTCTTC